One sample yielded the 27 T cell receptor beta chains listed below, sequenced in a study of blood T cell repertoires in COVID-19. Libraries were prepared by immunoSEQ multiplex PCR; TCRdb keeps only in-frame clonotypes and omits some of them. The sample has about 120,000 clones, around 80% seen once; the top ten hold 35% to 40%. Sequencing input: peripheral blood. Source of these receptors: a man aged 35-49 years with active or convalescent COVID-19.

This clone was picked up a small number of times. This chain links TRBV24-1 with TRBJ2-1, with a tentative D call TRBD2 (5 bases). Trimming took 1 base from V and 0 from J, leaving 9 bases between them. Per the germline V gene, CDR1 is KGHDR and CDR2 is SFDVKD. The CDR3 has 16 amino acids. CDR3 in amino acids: CATSDFGGSSYNEQFF. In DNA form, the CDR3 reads TGTGCCACCAGTGATTTTGGCGGGTCCTCCTACAATGAGCAGTTCTTC.

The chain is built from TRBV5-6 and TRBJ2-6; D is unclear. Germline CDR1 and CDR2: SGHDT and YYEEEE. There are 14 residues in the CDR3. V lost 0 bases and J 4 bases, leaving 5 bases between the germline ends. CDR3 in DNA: TGTGCCAGCAGCTTGGGTACAGGGGCCAACGTCCTGACTTTC. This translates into CASSLGTGANVLTF.

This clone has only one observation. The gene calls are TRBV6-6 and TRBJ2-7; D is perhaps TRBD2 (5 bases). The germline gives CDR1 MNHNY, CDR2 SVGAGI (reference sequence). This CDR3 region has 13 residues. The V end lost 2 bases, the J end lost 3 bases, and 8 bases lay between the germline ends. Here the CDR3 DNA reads TGTGCCAGCAGTTACGGACGGGGCTACGAGCAGTACTTC. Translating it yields CASSYGRGYEQYF.

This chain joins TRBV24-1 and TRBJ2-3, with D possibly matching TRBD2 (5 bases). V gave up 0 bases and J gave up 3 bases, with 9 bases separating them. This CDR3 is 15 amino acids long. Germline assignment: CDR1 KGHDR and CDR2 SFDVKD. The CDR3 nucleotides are TGTGCCACCAGTGATTTGCGAGGGAGAACAGATACGCAGTATTTT. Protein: CATSDLRGRTDTQYF.

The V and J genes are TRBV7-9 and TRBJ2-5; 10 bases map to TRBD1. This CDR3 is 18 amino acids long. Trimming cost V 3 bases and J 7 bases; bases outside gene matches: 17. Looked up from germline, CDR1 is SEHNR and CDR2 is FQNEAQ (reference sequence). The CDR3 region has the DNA TGTGCCAGCAGCTTGTCCGGGACAGGGGTGAAGCTTAGAGTGACCCAGTACTTC. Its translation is CASSLSGTGVKLRVTQYF.

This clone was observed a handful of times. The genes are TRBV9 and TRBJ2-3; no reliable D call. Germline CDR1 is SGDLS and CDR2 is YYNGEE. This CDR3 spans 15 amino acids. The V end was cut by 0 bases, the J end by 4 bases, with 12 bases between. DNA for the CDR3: TGTGCCAGCAGCGTAGGCGCCTCGGAGTCAGATACGCAGTATTTT. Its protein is CASSVGASESDTQYF.

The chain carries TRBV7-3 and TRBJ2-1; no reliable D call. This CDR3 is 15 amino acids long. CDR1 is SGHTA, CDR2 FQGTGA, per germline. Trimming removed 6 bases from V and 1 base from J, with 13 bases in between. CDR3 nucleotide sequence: TGTGCCAGCAGTCGCGGCCCAGTTTCCTACAATGAGCAGTTCTTC. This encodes CASSRGPVSYNEQFF.

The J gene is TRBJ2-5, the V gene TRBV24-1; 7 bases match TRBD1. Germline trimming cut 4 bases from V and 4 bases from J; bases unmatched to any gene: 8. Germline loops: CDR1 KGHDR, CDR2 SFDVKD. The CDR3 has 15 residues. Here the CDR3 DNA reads TGTGCCACCAGTGAATTGACAGGGATGGGAGAGACCCAGTACTTC. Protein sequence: CATSELTGMGETQYF.

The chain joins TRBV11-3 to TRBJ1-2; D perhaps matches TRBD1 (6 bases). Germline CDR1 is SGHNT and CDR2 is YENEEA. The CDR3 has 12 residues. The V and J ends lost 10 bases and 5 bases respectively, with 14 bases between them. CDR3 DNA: TGTGCCACCCTGGACAGAGGATATGGCTACACCTTC. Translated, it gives CATLDRGYGYTF.

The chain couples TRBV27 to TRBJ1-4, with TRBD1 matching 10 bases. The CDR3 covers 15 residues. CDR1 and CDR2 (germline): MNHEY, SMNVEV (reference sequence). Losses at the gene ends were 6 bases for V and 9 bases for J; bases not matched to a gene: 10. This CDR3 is CASSPLGTGDKKLFF. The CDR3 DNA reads TGTGCCAGCAGCCCCTTGGGGACAGGGGACAAAAAACTGTTTTTT. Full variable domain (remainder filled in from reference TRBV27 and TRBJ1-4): EAQVTQNPRYLITVTGKKLTVTCSQNMNHEYMSWYRQDPGLGLRQIYYSMNVEVTDKGDVPEGYKVSRKEKRNFPLILESPSPNQTSLYFCASSPLGTGDKKLFFGSGTQLSVL.

The CDR3 spells CASSLSASIIYEQYF. DNA for the CDR3: TGTGCCAGCAGTTTATCGGCCTCGATAATCTACGAGCAGTACTTC. V usage is TRBV27 and J usage is TRBJ2-7; D not resolved. This CDR3 is built from 15 residues. V was clipped by 0 bases and J by 3 bases, with 12 bases between them. Looked up from germline, CDR1 is MNHEY and CDR2 is SMNVEV (reference sequence).

The CDR3 sequence is CASRKGQPINYGYTF. CDR3 nucleotides: TGTGCCAGCAGAAAGGGACAGCCGATTAACTATGGCTACACCTTC. The J gene is TRBJ1-2, the V gene TRBV11-2, with 7 bases that match TRBD1. The CDR3 length is 15 residues. In germline, CDR1 is SGHAT, CDR2 FQNNGV. V dropped 6 bases and J dropped 1; count of bases not matched to a gene: 8. The whole variable domain, remainder taken from reference TRBV11-2 and TRBJ1-2, is EAGVAQSPRYKIIEKRQSVAFWCNPISGHATLYWYQQILGQGPKLLIQFQNNGVVDDSQLPKDRFSAERLKGVDSTLKIQPAKLEDSAVYLCASRKGQPINYGYTFGSGTRLTVV.

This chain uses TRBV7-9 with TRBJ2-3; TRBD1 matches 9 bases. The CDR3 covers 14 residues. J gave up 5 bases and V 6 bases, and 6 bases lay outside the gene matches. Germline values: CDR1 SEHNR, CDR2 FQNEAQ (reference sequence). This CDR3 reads CASRRTGEVDTQYF. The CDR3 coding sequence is TGTGCCAGCAGGCGGACAGGGGAGGTAGATACGCAGTATTTT.

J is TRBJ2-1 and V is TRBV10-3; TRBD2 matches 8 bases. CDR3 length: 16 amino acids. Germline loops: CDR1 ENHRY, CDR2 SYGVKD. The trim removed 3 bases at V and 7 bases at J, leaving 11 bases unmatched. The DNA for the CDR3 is TGTGCCATCAGTGACCCCGGGACTAGGGGATCGAATGAGCAGTTCTTC. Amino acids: CAISDPGTRGSNEQFF.

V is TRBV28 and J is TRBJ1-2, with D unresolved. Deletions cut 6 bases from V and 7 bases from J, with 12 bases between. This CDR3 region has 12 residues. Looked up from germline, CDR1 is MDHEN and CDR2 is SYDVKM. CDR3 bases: TGTGCCAGCAGGCAGGAGGTTAGTGGCTACACCTTC. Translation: CASRQEVSGYTF.

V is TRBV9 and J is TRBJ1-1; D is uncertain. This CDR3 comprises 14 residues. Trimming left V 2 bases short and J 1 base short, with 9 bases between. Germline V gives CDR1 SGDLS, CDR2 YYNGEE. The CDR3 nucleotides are TGTGCCAGCAGCGTGGACCTAGCGAACACTGAAGCTTTCTTT. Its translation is CASSVDLANTEAFF. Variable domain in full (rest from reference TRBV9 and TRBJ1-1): DSGVTQTPKHLITATGQRVTLRCSPRSGDLSVYWYQQSLDQGLQFLIQYYNGEERAKGNILERFSAQQFPDLHSELNLSSLELGDSALYFCASSVDLANTEAFFGQGTRLTVV.

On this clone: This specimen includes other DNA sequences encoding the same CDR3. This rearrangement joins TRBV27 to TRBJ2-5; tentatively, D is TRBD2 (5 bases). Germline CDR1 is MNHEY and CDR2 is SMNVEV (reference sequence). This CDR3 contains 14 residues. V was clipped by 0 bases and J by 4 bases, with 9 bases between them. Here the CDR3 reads CASSLSFRGETQYF. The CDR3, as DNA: TGTGCCAGCAGTTTATCCTTTCGGGGAGAGACCCAGTACTTC.

The chain's CDR3 is CAHGGYDEQYF. CDR3 DNA sequence: TGTGCCCACGGAGGGTACGACGAGCAGTACTTC. This chain links TRBV30 with TRBJ2-7; TRBD2 might be the D (6 bases). The CDR3 covers 11 residues. Germline CDR1 is GTSNPN and CDR2 is SVGIG (reference sequence). The V and J ends lost 8 bases and 5 bases respectively, with 13 bases between them. Based on the CDR3 plus reference TRBV30 and TRBJ2-7, the full variable domain is SQTIHQWPATLVQPVGSPLSLECTVEGTSNPNLYWYRQAAGRGLQLLFYSVGIGQISSEVPQNLSASRPQDRQFILSSKKLLLSDSGFYLCAHGGYDEQYFGPGTRLTVT.

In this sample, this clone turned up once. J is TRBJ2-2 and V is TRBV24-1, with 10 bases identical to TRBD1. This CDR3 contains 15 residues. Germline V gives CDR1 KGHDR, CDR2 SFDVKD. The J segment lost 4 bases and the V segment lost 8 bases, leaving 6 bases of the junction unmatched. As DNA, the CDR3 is TGTGCCACCAAGGTCGGGACAGGGGCCACCGGGGAGCTGTTTTTT. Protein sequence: CATKVGTGATGELFF.

Here the CDR3 reads CASSEDRATEQFF. CDR3 sequence (DNA): TGTGCCAGCAGTGAAGACAGGGCTACTGAGCAGTTCTTC. The chain joins TRBV6-4 to TRBJ2-1; 7 positions agree with TRBD1. The CDR3 contains 13 residues. V shed 3 bases and J 9 bases; nucleotides not matched to a gene: 5. The germline CDR1 and CDR2 sequences are MRHNA and SNTAGT.

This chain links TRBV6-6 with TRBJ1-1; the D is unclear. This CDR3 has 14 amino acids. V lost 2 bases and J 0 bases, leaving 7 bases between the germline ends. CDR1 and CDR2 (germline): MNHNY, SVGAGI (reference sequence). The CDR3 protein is CASSYGELNTEAFF. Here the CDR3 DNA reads TGTGCCAGCAGTTACGGGGAGTTGAACACTGAAGCTTTCTTT.

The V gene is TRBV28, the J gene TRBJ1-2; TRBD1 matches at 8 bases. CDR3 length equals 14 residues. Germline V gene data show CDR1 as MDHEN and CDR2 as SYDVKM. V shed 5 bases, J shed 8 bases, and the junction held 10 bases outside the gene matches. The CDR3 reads CASSPQDRANGYTF. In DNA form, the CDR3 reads TGTGCCAGCAGTCCCCAGGACAGGGCTAACGGCTACACCTTC.

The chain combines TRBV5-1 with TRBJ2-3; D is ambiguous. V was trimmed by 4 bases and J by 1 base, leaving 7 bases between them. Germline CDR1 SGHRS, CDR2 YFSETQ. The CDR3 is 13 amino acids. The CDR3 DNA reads TGCGCCAGCAGCAAACAAGGCACAGATACGCAGTATTTT. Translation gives CASSKQGTDTQYF.

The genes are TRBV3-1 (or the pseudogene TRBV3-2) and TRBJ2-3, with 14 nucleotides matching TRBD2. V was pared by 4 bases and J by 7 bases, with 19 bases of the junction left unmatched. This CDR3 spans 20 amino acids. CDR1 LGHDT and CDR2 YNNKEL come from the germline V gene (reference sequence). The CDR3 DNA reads TGTGCCAGCAGCCTCGGAGGGACTAGCGGGGGAAAAGCGTGGGGGTATACGCAGTATTTT. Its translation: CASSLGGTSGGKAWGYTQYF.

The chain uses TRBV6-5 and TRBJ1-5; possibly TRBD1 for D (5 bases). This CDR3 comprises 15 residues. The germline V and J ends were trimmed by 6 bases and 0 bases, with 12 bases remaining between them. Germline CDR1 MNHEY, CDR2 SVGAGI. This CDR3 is CASRADRDSNQPQHF. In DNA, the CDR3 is TGTGCCAGCAGGGCCGACAGAGATAGCAATCAGCCCCAGCATTTT.

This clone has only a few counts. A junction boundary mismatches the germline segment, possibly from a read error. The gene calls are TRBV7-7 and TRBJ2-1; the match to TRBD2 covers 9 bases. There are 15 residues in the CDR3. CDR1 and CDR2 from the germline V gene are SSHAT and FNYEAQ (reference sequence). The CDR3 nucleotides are TGTGCTAGCAGCCTCGGGCGGGGGGGCCACAATGAGCAGTTCTTC. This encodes CASSLGRGGHNEQFF. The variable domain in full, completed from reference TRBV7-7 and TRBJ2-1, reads GAGVSQSPRYKVTKRGQDVTLRCDPISSHATLYWYQQALGQGPEFLTYFNYEAQPDKSGLPSDRFSAERPEGSISTLTIQRTEQRDSAMYRCASSLGRGGHNEQFFGPGTRLTVL.

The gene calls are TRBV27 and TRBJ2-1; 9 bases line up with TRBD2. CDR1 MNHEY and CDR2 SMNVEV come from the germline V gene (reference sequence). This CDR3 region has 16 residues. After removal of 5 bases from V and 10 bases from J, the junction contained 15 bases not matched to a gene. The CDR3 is CASSLLRVAGEYEQFF. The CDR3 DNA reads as TGTGCCAGCAGTCTACTCCGGGTAGCGGGAGAGTACGAGCAGTTCTTC.